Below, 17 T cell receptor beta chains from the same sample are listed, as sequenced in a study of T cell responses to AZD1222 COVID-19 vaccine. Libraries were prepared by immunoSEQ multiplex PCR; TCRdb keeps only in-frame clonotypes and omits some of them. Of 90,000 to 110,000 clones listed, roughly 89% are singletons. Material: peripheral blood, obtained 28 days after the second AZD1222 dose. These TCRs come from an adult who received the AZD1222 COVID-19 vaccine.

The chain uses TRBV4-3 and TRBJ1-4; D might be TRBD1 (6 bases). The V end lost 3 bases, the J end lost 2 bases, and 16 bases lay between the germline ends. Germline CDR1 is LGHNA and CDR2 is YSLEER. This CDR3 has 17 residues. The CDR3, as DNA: TGCGCCAGCAGCCAGGGGGGCGGGGGTATGACTAATGAAAAACTGTTTTTT. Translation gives CASSQGGGGMTNEKLFF.

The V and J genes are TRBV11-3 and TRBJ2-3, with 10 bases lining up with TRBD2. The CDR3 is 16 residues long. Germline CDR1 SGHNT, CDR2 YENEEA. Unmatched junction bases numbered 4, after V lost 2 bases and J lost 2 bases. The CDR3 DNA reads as TGTGCCAGCAGCTTAAGAACTAGCGGGACCACAGATACGCAGTATTTT. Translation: CASSLRTSGTTDTQYF.

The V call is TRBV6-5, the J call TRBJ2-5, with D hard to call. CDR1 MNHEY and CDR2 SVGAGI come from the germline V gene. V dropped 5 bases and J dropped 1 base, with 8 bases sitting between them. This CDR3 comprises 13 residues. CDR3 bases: TGTGCCAGCAGTCCCCGACCCCAAGAGACCCAGTACTTC. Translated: CASSPRPQETQYF.

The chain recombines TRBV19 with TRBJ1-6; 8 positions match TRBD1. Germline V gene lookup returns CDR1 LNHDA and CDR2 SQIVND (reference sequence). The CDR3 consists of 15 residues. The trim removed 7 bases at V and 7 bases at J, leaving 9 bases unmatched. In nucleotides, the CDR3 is TGTGCCAGTATGGTCGGGCAGGGGGCCAATTCACCCCTCCACTTT. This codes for CASMVGQGANSPLHF.

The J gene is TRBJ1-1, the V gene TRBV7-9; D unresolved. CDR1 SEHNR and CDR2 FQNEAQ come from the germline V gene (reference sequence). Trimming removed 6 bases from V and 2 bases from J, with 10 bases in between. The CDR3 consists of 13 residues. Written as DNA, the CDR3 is TGTGCCAGCAGGAAACAGCAAAACACTGAAGCTTTCTTT. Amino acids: CASRKQQNTEAFF. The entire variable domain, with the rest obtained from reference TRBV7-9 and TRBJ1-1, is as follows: DTGVSQNPRHKITKRGQNVTFRCDPISEHNRLYWYRQTLGQGPEFLTYFQNEAQLEKSRLLSDRFSAERPKGSFSTLEIQRTEQGDSAMYLCASRKQQNTEAFFGQGTRLTVV.

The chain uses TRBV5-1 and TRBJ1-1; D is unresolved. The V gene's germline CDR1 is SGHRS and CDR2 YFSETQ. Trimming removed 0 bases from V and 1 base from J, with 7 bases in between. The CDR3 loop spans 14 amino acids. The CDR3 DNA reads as TGCGCCAGCAGCTTGGTTCCGGAGAACACTGAAGCTTTCTTT. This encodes CASSLVPENTEAFF.

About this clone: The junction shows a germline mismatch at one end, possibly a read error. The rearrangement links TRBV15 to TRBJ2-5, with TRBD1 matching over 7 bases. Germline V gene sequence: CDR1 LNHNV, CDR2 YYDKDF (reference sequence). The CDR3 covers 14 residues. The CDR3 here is CATSRGEDRPRLDF. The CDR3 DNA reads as TGTGCCACCAGCAGAGGAGAGGACAGGCCCAGGCTGGACTTC.

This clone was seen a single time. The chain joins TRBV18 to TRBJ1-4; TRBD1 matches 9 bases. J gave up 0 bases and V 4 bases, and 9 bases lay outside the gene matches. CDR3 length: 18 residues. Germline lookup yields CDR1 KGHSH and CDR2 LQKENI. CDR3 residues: CASSRTGANFATNEKLFF. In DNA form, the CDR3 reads TGTGCCAGCTCACGGACAGGGGCCAATTTTGCAACTAATGAAAAACTGTTTTTT.

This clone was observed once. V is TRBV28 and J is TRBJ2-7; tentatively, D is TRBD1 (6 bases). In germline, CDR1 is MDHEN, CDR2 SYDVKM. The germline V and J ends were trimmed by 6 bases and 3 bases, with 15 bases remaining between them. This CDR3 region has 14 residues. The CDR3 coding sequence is TGTGCCAGCAGCCAGATCGGGACACTCTACGAGCAGTACTTC. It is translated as CASSQIGTLYEQYF.

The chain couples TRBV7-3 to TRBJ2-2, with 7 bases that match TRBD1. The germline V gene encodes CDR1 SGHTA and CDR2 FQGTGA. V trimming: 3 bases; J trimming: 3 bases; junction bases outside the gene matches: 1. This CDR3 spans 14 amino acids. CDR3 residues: CASSLTGHTGELFF. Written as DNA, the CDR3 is TGTGCCAGCAGCTTGACAGGGCACACCGGGGAGCTGTTTTTT.

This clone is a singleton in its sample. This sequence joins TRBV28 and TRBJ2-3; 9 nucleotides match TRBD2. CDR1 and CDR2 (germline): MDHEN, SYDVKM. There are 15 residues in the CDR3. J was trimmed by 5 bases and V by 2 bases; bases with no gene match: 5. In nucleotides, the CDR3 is TGTGCCAGCAGTTTAATGGCTAGCGGGAAAGATACGCAGTATTTT. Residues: CASSLMASGKDTQYF.

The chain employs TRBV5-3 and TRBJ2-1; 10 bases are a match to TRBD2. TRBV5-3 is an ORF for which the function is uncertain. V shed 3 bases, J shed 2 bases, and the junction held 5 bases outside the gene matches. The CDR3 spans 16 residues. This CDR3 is CARSYHSGRPYNEQFF. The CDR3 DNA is TGTGCCAGAAGCTATCATAGCGGGAGGCCCTACAATGAGCAGTTCTTC.

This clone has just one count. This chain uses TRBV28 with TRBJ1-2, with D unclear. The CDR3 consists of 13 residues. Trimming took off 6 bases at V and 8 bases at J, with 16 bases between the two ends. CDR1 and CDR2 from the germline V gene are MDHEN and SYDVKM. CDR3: CASRPSDPQGYTF. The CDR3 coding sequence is TGTGCCAGCAGGCCATCGGACCCTCAAGGCTACACCTTC.

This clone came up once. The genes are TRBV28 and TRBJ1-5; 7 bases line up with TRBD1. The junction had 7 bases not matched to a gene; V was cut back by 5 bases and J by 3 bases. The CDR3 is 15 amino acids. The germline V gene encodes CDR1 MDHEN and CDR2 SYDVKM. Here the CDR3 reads CASSPPGTDNQPQHF. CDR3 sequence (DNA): TGTGCCAGCAGTCCCCCCGGGACAGACAATCAGCCCCAGCATTTT.

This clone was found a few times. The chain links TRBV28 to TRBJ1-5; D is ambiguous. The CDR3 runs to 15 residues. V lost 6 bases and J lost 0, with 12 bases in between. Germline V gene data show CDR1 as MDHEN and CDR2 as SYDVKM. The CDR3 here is CASRKFKYSNQPQHF. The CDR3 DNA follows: TGTGCCAGCAGAAAATTTAAGTATAGCAATCAGCCCCAGCATTTT.

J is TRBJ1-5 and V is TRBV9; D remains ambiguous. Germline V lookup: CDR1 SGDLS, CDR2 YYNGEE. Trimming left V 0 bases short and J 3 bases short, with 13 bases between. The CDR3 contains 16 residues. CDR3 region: CASSVGADGNNQPQHF. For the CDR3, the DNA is TGTGCCAGCAGCGTAGGGGCGGACGGAAACAATCAGCCCCAGCATTTT. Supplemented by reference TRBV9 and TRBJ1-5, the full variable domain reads DSGVTQTPKHLITATGQRVTLRCSPRSGDLSVYWYQQSLDQGLQFLIQYYNGEERAKGNILERFSAQQFPDLHSELNLSSLELGDSALYFCASSVGADGNNQPQHFGDGTRLSIL.

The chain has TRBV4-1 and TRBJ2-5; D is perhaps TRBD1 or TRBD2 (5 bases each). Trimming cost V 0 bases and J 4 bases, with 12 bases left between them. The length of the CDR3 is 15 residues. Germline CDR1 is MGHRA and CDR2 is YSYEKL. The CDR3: CASSQDRGVGETQYF. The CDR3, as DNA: TGCGCCAGCAGCCAAGATCGAGGGGTCGGAGAGACCCAGTACTTC.